The clone carrying this T cell receptor beta chain came up once. Its antigen is undetermined. Trimming removed 4 bases from V and 11 bases from J; junction bases left unmatched: 12. CDR1 is SQVTM and CDR2 is ANQGSEA in the germline V gene. The CDR3 totals 13 residues. Sample-barcoded 5' priming and a J-beta primer mix drove a second PCR of roughly 6 to 12 cycles. Using its own MiXCR run on the 5' RACE reads, TCRdb lists one record per CDR3 protein. The sample gives 650,000 to 1,000,000 distinct CDR3 sequences, 35% to 40% of which show up once; around 13% is in the top ten. The data stem from a study of blood T cells in healthy people across ages. For the study at large: Every two T cells gave about one barcoded beta molecule via template switching.

Study-wide results and caveats: Observed TCR beta diversity showed a strong correlation with the percentage of naive T cells as measured by flow cytometry.

Researchers isolated at least 7 million PBMCs per sample. The gene calls are TRBV29-1 and TRBJ2-5; 8 bases map to TRBD1. The source of this sequence is a man younger than 30 in good health. The sequenced sample consisted of blood. The CDR3 loop reads CSVAQGAGNEQYF. CDR3 in DNA: TGCAGCGTTGCTCAGGGGGCTGGCAATGAGCAGTACTTC.